Shown below are 15 T cell receptor beta chains from a single sample sequenced in a study of Graves' ophthalmopathy and Graves' hyperthyroidism (dated by TCRdb to between 2017 and 2018). Sequencing took place on an Illumina HiSeq 2000. For repertoire sequencing, the TCR beta CDR3 regions were amplified from RNA transcripts. The first round of RT-PCR was done with HTBI primers and the Qiagen OneStep RT-PCR kit, and was followed by a second round of multiplex PCR, then size selection and purification. TCRdb trimmed the raw reads at Q25, called clones with MiXCR and kept productive beta chains. Every entry covers one CDR3 protein and lists the most common genes and DNA from its rows. The sample table contains 620,000 or so distinct CDR3 sequences; only one count was recorded for 22% of them. The ten largest clones capture roughly 6.9% of the sample. Sequencing was done on a sample of peripheral blood. These receptors came from a woman in her late teens or twenties with stable Graves' hyperthyroidism. Some clones in this sample may be carry-over from other donors' samples. Donor details come from another sample of the same person, matched by shared clones.

The chain employs TRBV5-1 and TRBJ2-2; D uncertain. Germline V lookup: CDR1 SGHRS, CDR2 YFSETQ. V gave up 7 bases and J gave up 7 bases, with 17 bases separating them. This CDR3 is built from 14 residues. The CDR3 DNA reads TGCGCCAGCTCTCTGCGCACGAGCGACGGGGAGCTGTTTTTT. It specifies CASSLRTSDGELFF.

This clonotype was counted ten times or more. The genes are TRBV28 and TRBJ2-5; the D gene is possibly TRBD1 (6 bases). Trimming took 5 bases from V and 5 from J, leaving 15 bases between them. Germline V CDR1 and CDR2: MDHEN, SYDVKM. This CDR3 is built from 14 residues. The CDR3 spells CASSTTGGQETQYF. CDR3 bases: TGTGCCAGCAGTACGACAGGAGGTCAGGAGACCCAGTACTTC.

The chain recombines TRBV7-9 with TRBJ1-1; no reliable D call. CDR3 length: 14 residues. Trimming pared 6 bases from V and 1 base from J, leaving 12 bases between. In germline, CDR1 is SEHNR, CDR2 FQNEAQ (reference sequence). The chain's CDR3 is CASREGRSNTEAFF. DNA of the CDR3: TGTGCCAGCAGAGAGGGCAGGTCGAACACTGAAGCTTTCTTT.

This clonotype occurred many times. The rearrangement uses TRBV6-1 and TRBJ1-6; D might be TRBD1 (6 bases). V was cut by 7 bases and J by 10 bases, with 23 bases left in between. This CDR3 comprises 16 residues. The V gene's germline CDR1 is MNHNS and CDR2 SASEGT. The CDR3 bases are TGTGCCAGCATGGGGGGAAAAGGGTCCAGGGGATCACCCCTCCACTTT. This encodes CASMGGKGSRGSPLHF.

Points on this clonotype: This may stem from a read error, because a much larger clone lies one nucleotide away. The chain joins TRBV20-1 to TRBJ2-7, with D unclear. The germline CDR1 and CDR2 sequences are DFQATT and SNEGSKA (reference sequence). The CDR3 spans 13 residues. CDR3 sequence reads: CSSSEVVDYEQYF. The CDR3 DNA reads TGCAGTTCTAGTGAGGTGGTAGACTACGAGCAGTACTTC.

As regards this clonotype: This CDR3 fails to terminate in the conserved phenylalanine or tryptophan, so it likely reflects a read error. V and J are TRBV4-1 and TRBJ1-2, with 7 bases that match TRBD1. The CDR3 sequence is 17 residues long. The V gene end was trimmed by 6 bases and the J gene end by 0 bases; junction bases not matched to a gene: 13. Looked up from germline, CDR1 is MGHRA and CDR2 is YSYEKL. CDR3 loop: CASSRPGQKKSNYGYTH. The CDR3 nucleotides read TGCGCCAGCAGTCGGCCGGGACAGAAAAAGTCTAACTATGGCTACACCCAC.

This clonotype has at least ten counts. The rearrangement joins TRBV6-2 or TRBV6-3 to TRBJ2-5; 9 bases are a match to TRBD2. V was clipped by 8 bases and J by 0 bases; unmatched bases: 7. Germline CDR1 MNHEY, CDR2 SVGEGT. The CDR3 length is 15 residues. DNA of the CDR3: TGTGCCAGCGCCCTAGCGGGGAACCACCAAGAGACCCAGTACTTC. It yields the protein CASALAGNHQETQYF.

This clonotype was detected many times. The V call is TRBV28, the J call TRBJ1-1, with D perhaps matching TRBD1 (6 bases). Germline CDR1 MDHEN, CDR2 SYDVKM. The CDR3 runs 19 residues. Trimming took 7 bases from V and 3 from J, leaving 30 bases between them. The CDR3 coding sequence is TGTGCCAGCATCAAACCGGGGGACAACCCGAAAAGCCGTGACACTGAAGCTTTCTTT. Residues: CASIKPGDNPKSRDTEAFF.

This chain joins TRBV12-3 or TRBV12-4 and TRBJ1-3; D is perhaps TRBD1 (6 bases). The ends were cut back, 7 bases at V and 0 bases at J, with 16 bases in the middle. The CDR3 has 16 amino acids. CDR3 loop: CASTLGQPSSGNTIYF. DNA for the CDR3: TGTGCCAGCACCCTTGGACAGCCGAGCTCTGGAAACACCATATATTTT.

This clonotype was observed many times. The gene calls are TRBV27 and TRBJ1-1; 8 nucleotides match TRBD1. Germline CDR1 is MNHEY and CDR2 is SMNVEV (reference sequence). This CDR3 is built from 14 residues. The V and J ends lost 4 bases and 5 bases, in that order; junction bases with no gene match: 6. CDR3 protein: CASSYAGGDTEAFF. In nucleotides, the CDR3 is TGTGCCAGCAGTTACGCAGGGGGCGATACTGAAGCTTTCTTT.

The table lists this clonotype with many counts. This chain links TRBV5-1 with TRBJ2-2; possible D gene TRBD1, 5 bases. The CDR3 is made up of 13 amino acids. The germline V and J ends were trimmed by 0 bases and 6 bases, with 6 bases remaining between them. The germline gives CDR1 SGHRS, CDR2 YFSETQ. The CDR3, as DNA: TGCGCCAGCAGCTTGGTGGGGCCCGGGGAGCTGTTTTTT. Protein sequence: CASSLVGPGELFF.

Many counts were recorded for this clonotype. The chain uses TRBV28 and TRBJ1-1, with D tentatively TRBD1 (6 bases). Germline values: CDR1 MDHEN, CDR2 SYDVKM. The CDR3 has 14 amino acids. The germline V and J ends were trimmed by 8 bases and 6 bases, with 19 bases remaining between them. The CDR3 coding sequence is TGTGCCAGCTCGAGCCGGGGGCCTAACCCTGAAGCTTTCTTT. Residues: CASSSRGPNPEAFF.

Many counts were recorded for this clonotype. The gene calls are TRBV13 and TRBJ2-7; 9 bases are a match to TRBD2. Germline V gene lookup returns CDR1 PRHDT and CDR2 FYEKMQ (reference sequence). Losses at the gene ends were 3 bases for V and 3 bases for J; bases not matched to a gene: 9. The CDR3 contains 16 residues. Here the CDR3 reads CASSFSETSGRYEQYF. The CDR3 coding sequence is TGTGCCAGCAGCTTTTCGGAGACTAGCGGACGCTACGAGCAGTACTTC. Together with reference TRBV13 and TRBJ2-7, the CDR3 gives the full variable domain: AAGVIQSPRHLIKEKRETATLKCYPIPRHDTVYWYQQGPGQDPQFLISFYEKMQSDKGSIPDRFSAQQFSDYHSELNMSSLELGDSALYFCASSFSETSGRYEQYFGPGTRLTVT.

Remarks on this clonotype: A much larger clone differs from this one at a single base, so this may be a read error. The rearrangement uses TRBV2 and TRBJ2-5, with 12 bases identical to TRBD2. The length of the CDR3 is 15 residues. Germline V gene lookup returns CDR1 SNHLY and CDR2 FYNNEI. In nucleotides, the CDR3 is TGTGTCAGCAGTAAAAGCCTAGCGGGGGGGCAGGTCCAGTACTTC. Residues: CVSSKSLAGGQVQYF.

The chain links TRBV6-1 to TRBJ1-3, with D unclear. Trimming removed 6 bases at V and 7 bases at J, with 16 bases between. Germline values: CDR1 MNHNS, CDR2 SASEGT. The CDR3 is made up of 14 amino acids. CDR3 DNA: TGTGCCAGCAGCCCGGACGGAGGGCGGAACACCATATATTTT. Its translation: CASSPDGGRNTIYF.